The T cell receptor beta chain under discussion was sequenced for a study of T cells in tuberculosis. In the study overall: The T cells targeted glucose monomycolate, a mycobacterial lipid, via CD1B.

Trimming took 8 bases from V and 1 from J; bases not matched to a gene: 7. The CDR3 covers 14 residues. Germline CDR1 ENHRY, CDR2 SYGVKD. General observations from the study: The stringent gate may have excluded weak CD1B-GMM tetramer binders.

Chain pairing is unknown; alpha and beta were sequenced separately. Generated by immunoSEQ multiplex PCR, the TCRdb table keeps only in-frame clones and is missing some. The sample contains 80,000 to 90,000 clones, approximately 91% of which appear only once. Cells were sorted from thawed PBMC rested overnight and stained with GMM-loaded CD1B tetramer, viability dye and anti-CD3. CD1B tetramers were loaded with Rhodococcus equi-derived C32 glucose monomycolate. This TCR was sampled from an adult woman with latent tuberculosis. The source material was CD1b-GMM tetramer-negative cells sorted from PBMCs. The chain uses TRBV10-3 and TRBJ1-1; the match to TRBD1 covers 7 bases. CDR3 residues: CAIRLGTANTEAFF. CDR3 in DNA: TGTGCCATCCGGCTCGGGACAGCGAACACTGAAGCTTTCTTT.